These T cell receptor beta chains were read from a single sample in a study of cytomegalovirus exposure and HLA in healthy donors. Libraries were prepared by immunoSEQ multiplex PCR; TCRdb keeps only in-frame clonotypes and omits some of them. The sample has fewer than 130,000 clones, roughly four fifths seen once. Sequenced input: PBMCs. The receptors derive from a woman aged 25 to 39 in good health and CMV-seronegative. Both conserved end residues are part of each CDR3. The D gene is left open where the match is weak. Size is omitted from some rows. Given values are once, few, many or a class for expanded clones.

J gene: TRBJ1-2; V gene: TRBV7-9; D gene: -; CDR3 length: 15; clone size: -; CDR3 protein: CASSLDPLLSYGYTF; CDR3 DNA: TGTGCCAGCAGCTTAGACCCGCTACTTTCCTATGGCTACACCTTC
J gene: TRBJ2-3; V gene: TRBV10-3; D gene: TRBD2; CDR3 length: 17; clone size: few; CDR3 protein: CAISETTSGGITDTQYF; CDR3 DNA: TGTGCCATCAGTGAGACGACTAGCGGGGGGATCACAGATACGCAGTATTTT
J gene: TRBJ2-1; V gene: TRBV5-4; D gene: TRBD1; CDR3 length: 16; clone size: few; CDR3 protein: CASSTPGTVGMDEQFF; CDR3 DNA: TGTGCCAGCAGTACTCCTGGGACAGTGGGGATGGACGAGCAGTTCTTC
J gene: TRBJ1-1; V gene: TRBV6-5; D gene: -; CDR3 length: 13; clone size: -; CDR3 protein: CASSYRSNTEAFF; CDR3 DNA: TGTGCCAGCAGTTACCGGTCGAACACTGAAGCTTTCTTT
J gene: TRBJ1-4; V gene: TRBV7-9; D gene: TRBD1; CDR3 length: 14; clone size: few; CDR3 protein: CASSFGTGYEKLFF; CDR3 DNA: TGTGCCAGCAGCTTCGGGACAGGGTATGAAAAACTGTTTTTT
J gene: TRBJ1-1; V gene: TRBV13; D gene: -; CDR3 length: 15; clone size: -; CDR3 protein: CASSLGPRMNTEAFF; CDR3 DNA: TGTGCCAGCAGCTTAGGTCCGAGAATGAACACTGAAGCTTTCTTT
J gene: TRBJ1-4; V gene: TRBV30; D gene: -; CDR3 length: 13; clone size: few; CDR3 protein: CAWSRQGNEKLFF; CDR3 DNA: TGTGCCTGGAGTAGGCAGGGTAATGAAAAACTGTTTTTT
J gene: TRBJ2-7; V gene: TRBV11-3; D gene: -; CDR3 length: 13; clone size: -; CDR3 protein: CASSLAGNDEQYF; CDR3 DNA: TGTGCCAGCAGCTTAGCGGGGAACGACGAGCAGTACTTC
J gene: TRBJ2-5; V gene: TRBV9; D gene: -; CDR3 length: 14; clone size: -; CDR3 protein: CASSVGPTPETQYF; CDR3 DNA: TGTGCCAGCAGCGTAGGGCCAACCCCAGAGACCCAGTACTTC
J gene: TRBJ2-3; V gene: TRBV5-1; D gene: -; CDR3 length: 12; clone size: -; CDR3 protein: CASSFTVDTQYF; CDR3 DNA: TGCGCCAGCAGCTTTACAGTAGATACGCAGTATTTT
J gene: TRBJ1-6; V gene: TRBV30; D gene: -; CDR3 length: 14; clone size: -; CDR3 protein: CAWSVMGRGSPLHF; CDR3 DNA: TGTGCCTGGAGTGTAATGGGAAGAGGGTCACCCCTCCACTTT
J gene: TRBJ1-6; V gene: TRBV5-1; D gene: -; CDR3 length: 13; clone size: -; CDR3 protein: CASSLKPDSPLHF; CDR3 DNA: TGCGCCAGCAGCTTGAAGCCGGATTCACCCCTCCACTTT
J gene: TRBJ2-1; V gene: TRBV5-4; D gene: -; CDR3 length: 15; clone size: -; CDR3 protein: CASSLAGSSYNEQFF; CDR3 DNA: TGTGCCAGCAGCTTGGCGGGGAGCTCCTACAATGAGCAGTTCTTC
J gene: TRBJ1-3; V gene: TRBV4-1; D gene: -; CDR3 length: 19; clone size: -; CDR3 protein: CASSQGTIFTGPGGNTIYF; CDR3 DNA: TGCGCCAGCAGCCAAGGCACGATCTTCACAGGGCCCGGTGGAAACACCATATATTTT
J gene: TRBJ1-2; V gene: TRBV6-5; D gene: TRBD1; CDR3 length: 14; clone size: -; CDR3 protein: CASNTGGRNYGYTF; CDR3 DNA: TGTGCCAGCAATACAGGGGGGCGGAACTATGGCTACACCTTC
J gene: TRBJ2-2; V gene: TRBV29-1; D gene: TRBD2; CDR3 length: 15; clone size: -; CDR3 protein: CSVEGTSEKTGELFF; CDR3 DNA: TGCAGCGTTGAAGGGACTAGCGAAAAAACCGGGGAGCTGTTTTTT
J gene: TRBJ1-2; V gene: TRBV5-1; D gene: -; CDR3 length: 13; clone size: -; CDR3 protein: CASSLDSNYGYTF; CDR3 DNA: TGCGCCAGCAGCTTGGACAGTAACTATGGCTACACCTTC
J gene: TRBJ1-6; V gene: TRBV6-5; D gene: TRBD1; CDR3 length: 14; clone size: once; CDR3 protein: CASKRTGSNSPLYF; CDR3 DNA: TGTGCCAGCAAGCGGACAGGGTCTAATTCACCCCTCTACTTT
J gene: TRBJ2-1; V gene: TRBV30; D gene: TRBD2; CDR3 length: 14; clone size: -; CDR3 protein: CAWTPGLAGIEQFF; CDR3 DNA: TGTGCCTGGACTCCTGGACTAGCGGGAATTGAGCAGTTCTTC
J gene: TRBJ1-1; V gene: TRBV13; D gene: -; CDR3 length: 14; clone size: -; CDR3 protein: CASRTTGRNTEAFF; CDR3 DNA: TGTGCCAGCAGGACAACAGGGCGTAACACTGAAGCTTTCTTT
J gene: TRBJ2-2; V gene: TRBV29-1; D gene: TRBD1; CDR3 length: 14; clone size: -; CDR3 protein: CSVGDRGGTGELFF; CDR3 DNA: TGCAGCGTTGGGGACAGGGGAGGAACCGGGGAGCTGTTTTTT
J gene: TRBJ1-3; V gene: TRBV30; D gene: TRBD1; CDR3 length: 15; clone size: -; CDR3 protein: CAWSATGSGGNTIYF; CDR3 DNA: TGTGCCTGGAGTGCGACAGGGTCGGGAGGAAACACCATATATTTT
J gene: TRBJ1-2; V gene: TRBV5-1; D gene: TRBD1; CDR3 length: 16; clone size: -; CDR3 protein: CASSAEIRDRDYGYTF; CDR3 DNA: TGCGCCAGCAGCGCCGAAATCCGGGACAGGGACTATGGCTACACCTTC
J gene: TRBJ1-1; V gene: TRBV28; D gene: -; CDR3 length: 14; clone size: -; CDR3 protein: CASSTDQGRTEAFF; CDR3 DNA: TGTGCCAGCAGTACGGACCAGGGTCGCACTGAAGCTTTCTTT
J gene: TRBJ2-7; V gene: TRBV7-2; D gene: TRBD2; CDR3 length: 16; clone size: -; CDR3 protein: CASSLGTSGRISEQYF; CDR3 DNA: TGTGCCAGCAGCTTAGGGACTAGCGGGAGGATAAGCGAGCAGTACTTC
J gene: TRBJ2-6; V gene: TRBV6-5; D gene: -; CDR3 length: 15; clone size: -; CDR3 protein: CASSTGQPGANVLTF; CDR3 DNA: TGTGCCAGCAGTACTGGACAGCCCGGGGCCAACGTCCTGACTTTC
J gene: TRBJ2-7; V gene: TRBV19; D gene: TRBD2; CDR3 length: 15; clone size: -; CDR3 protein: CASRDHGTSPYEQYF; CDR3 DNA: TGTGCCAGTAGGGACCACGGGACTAGCCCCTACGAGCAGTACTTC
J gene: TRBJ1-5; V gene: TRBV7-2; D gene: -; CDR3 length: 13; clone size: -; CDR3 protein: CASTPGDEQPQHF; CDR3 DNA: TGTGCCAGCACCCCTGGAGATGAGCAGCCCCAGCATTTT
J gene: TRBJ2-3; V gene: TRBV7-2; D gene: -; CDR3 length: 14; clone size: -; CDR3 protein: CAITEEQGPDTQYF; CDR3 DNA: TGTGCCATAACAGAGGAACAGGGCCCAGATACGCAGTATTTT
J gene: TRBJ2-1; V gene: TRBV27; D gene: -; CDR3 length: 14; clone size: few; CDR3 protein: CASSLLDTYNEQFF; CDR3 DNA: TGTGCCAGCAGTTTATTGGACACATACAATGAGCAGTTCTTC
J gene: TRBJ1-1; V gene: TRBV27; D gene: -; CDR3 length: 14; clone size: -; CDR3 protein: CASSSLDSNTEAFF; CDR3 DNA: TGTGCCAGCAGCTCGCTAGACAGCAACACTGAAGCTTTCTTT
J gene: TRBJ1-6; V gene: TRBV7-2; D gene: -; CDR3 length: 13; clone size: -; CDR3 protein: CASRGQNNSPLHF; CDR3 DNA: TGTGCCAGCAGGGGACAAAATAATTCACCCCTCCACTTT
J gene: TRBJ1-2; V gene: TRBV28; D gene: -; CDR3 length: 12; clone size: -; CDR3 protein: CASSLGQYGYTF; CDR3 DNA: TGTGCCAGCAGTTTAGGACAGTATGGCTACACCTTC
J gene: TRBJ1-5; V gene: TRBV28; D gene: -; CDR3 length: 15; clone size: -; CDR3 protein: CASSFVGRANQPQHF; CDR3 DNA: TGTGCCAGCAGTTTTGTAGGGAGGGCTAATCAGCCCCAGCATTTT
J gene: TRBJ2-1; V gene: TRBV7-2; D gene: TRBD2; CDR3 length: 15; clone size: once; CDR3 protein: CASSLSLLAVNEQFF; CDR3 DNA: TGTGCCAGCAGCTTATCCCTACTAGCGGTGAATGAGCAGTTCTTC
J gene: TRBJ2-7; V gene: TRBV25-1; D gene: -; CDR3 length: 13; clone size: -; CDR3 protein: CASSDRVAYEQYF; CDR3 DNA: TGTGCCAGCAGTGACAGGGTAGCCTACGAGCAGTACTTC